The rows below give T cell receptor beta chains drawn from one sample of a study of CD8+ T cells in alopecia areata. Some clones are missing from TCRdb's copy, which holds only in-frame ones; the method was immunoSEQ multiplex PCR. The data contain about 150,000 clones, about 50% of them singletons. The source material was CD8+ T cells sorted from blood, sampled at week 0. These receptors all stem from a human donor with alopecia areata. CDR3s include the opening cysteine and the closing phenylalanine or tryptophan. D genes are given only for firm matches. Clone size appears in some rows only: once, few, many, or a class for an expanded clone.

J,size,V,D,DNA,CDR3
TRBJ2-6,NA,TRBV9,NA,TGTGCCAGTAACGAAGGGAGCGTCTCTGGGGCCAACGTCCTGACTTTC,CASNEGSVSGANVLTF
TRBJ1-2,NA,TRBV4-3,TRBD1,TGCGCCAGCAGCCAAGTTCAGGGGGCGGGCTATGGCTACACCTTC,CASSQVQGAGYGYTF
TRBJ2-3,NA,TRBV29-1,NA,TGCAGCGTTGAGGAGGGCGCGGGGGATACGCAGTATTTT,CSVEEGAGDTQYF
TRBJ2-2,NA,TRBV10-1,NA,TGCGCCAGCAGTGAGTCGTACACCGGGGAGCTGTTTTTT,CASSESYTGELFF
TRBJ2-3,NA,TRBV27,NA,TGTGCCAGCAGTTCAACAGGGACTTCTGTCACAGATACGCAGTATTTT,CASSSTGTSVTDTQYF
TRBJ2-5,NA,TRBV19,TRBD1,TGTGCCAGTAGTATCGTAGACAGGGGTCAGGAAGAGACCCAGTACTTC,CASSIVDRGQEETQYF
TRBJ1-4,NA,TRBV15,NA,TGTGCCACCAGCAGCCGGCAGGCTAATGAAAAACTGTTTTTT,CATSSRQANEKLFF
TRBJ2-6,NA,TRBV27,NA,TGTGCCAGCAGTTTAAGCGGCTCTGGGGCCAACGTCCTGACTTTC,CASSLSGSGANVLTF
TRBJ1-5,once,TRBV27,NA,TGTGCCAGCAAGTCAGGACAGATGACTCAGCCCCAGCATTTT,CASKSGQMTQPQHF
TRBJ1-2,few,TRBV6-5,TRBD1,TGTGCCACGGGGGGACAGGGGAGCTATGGCTACACCTTC,CATGGQGSYGYTF
TRBJ1-5,few,TRBV28,TRBD1,TGTGCCAGCAGCATGGGACAGAGCAATCAGCCCCAGCATTTT,CASSMGQSNQPQHF
TRBJ1-2,NA,TRBV29-1,NA,TGCAGCATCCCCGGAAAGGAGTTCTCCTATGGCTACACCTTC,CSIPGKEFSYGYTF
TRBJ2-2,few,TRBV4-1,NA,TGCGCCAGCAGCCTTCGACATGCCCCGAACACCGGGGAGCTGTTTTTT,CASSLRHAPNTGELFF
TRBJ2-6,NA,TRBV29-1,TRBD1,TGCAGCGTTGACGCGGGACAGGTTTACTCTGGGGCCAACGTCCTGACTTTC,CSVDAGQVYSGANVLTF
TRBJ2-1,few,TRBV19,TRBD2,TGTGCCAGTAGTATGAGTAGCGGGGGGCACAATGAGCAGTTCTTC,CASSMSSGGHNEQFF
TRBJ2-7,few,TRBV19,TRBD1,TGTGCCAGTAGTGCCGGGACAGGGCCTACCTACGAGCAGTACTTC,CASSAGTGPTYEQYF
TRBJ2-1,few,TRBV29-1,TRBD2,TGCAGCGTTCGTTTGGGGGGGGATGAGCAGTTCTTC,CSVRLGGDEQFF
TRBJ2-1,few,TRBV29-1,NA,TGCAGCGTTGATGCCAGCACCTACAATGAGCAGTTCTTC,CSVDASTYNEQFF
TRBJ2-7,NA,TRBV7-6,NA,TGTGCCAGCAGCTTGGGCGGGGCAGGCGAGCAGTACTTC,CASSLGGAGEQYF
TRBJ2-5,once,TRBV27,NA,TGTGCCAGCAGTTTAGAATTCCAGAACCAAGAGACCCAGTACTTC,CASSLEFQNQETQYF
TRBJ2-3,NA,TRBV4-3,NA,TGCGCCAGCAGCCTCCAGGGGCGGACCACAGATACGCAGTATTTT,CASSLQGRTTDTQYF
TRBJ1-2,NA,TRBV19,TRBD1,TGTGCCAGTACCGAACCAACAGGGGGATTCTATGGCTACACCTTC,CASTEPTGGFYGYTF
TRBJ1-1,NA,TRBV6-5,TRBD1,TGTGCCAGCAGTTACGGGACAGGGGAAACTGAAGCTTTCTTT,CASSYGTGETEAFF
TRBJ1-6,NA,TRBV19,NA,TGTGCCAGTACCTCCCGGGGCTCCGCCCCGCCCCTCCACTTT,CASTSRGSAPPLHF
TRBJ1-4,NA,TRBV30,NA,TGTGCCTTTGCAACTAATGAAAAACTGTTTTTT,CAFATNEKLFF
TRBJ2-2,NA,TRBV9,TRBD1,TGTGCCAGCAGCGTCACAGGGGCGGCCGGGGAGCTGTTTTTT,CASSVTGAAGELFF
TRBJ1-1,NA,TRBV6-5,TRBD1,TGTGCCAGCAGATTAGGACAGGGAACTGAAGCTTTCTTT,CASRLGQGTEAFF
TRBJ1-6,NA,TRBV7-9,NA,TGTGCCAGCAGCTTAGCGGGGTCGCCCGGAAACTTT,CASSLAGSPGNF
TRBJ1-2,NA,TRBV2,TRBD1,TGTGCCAGCGGCCTGGACAGGGGACCCTATGGCTACACCTTC,CASGLDRGPYGYTF
TRBJ1-2,NA,TRBV13,NA,TGTGCCAGCAGCTCGATAAATGGCTACACCTTC,CASSSINGYTF
TRBJ2-7,NA,TRBV25-1,NA,TGTGCCAGCAGGATAGGTTACGAGCAGTACTTC,CASRIGYEQYF
TRBJ2-3,NA,TRBV30,NA,TGTGCCTGGAGTGTACTTGTGGGAGATACGCAGTATTTT,CAWSVLVGDTQYF
TRBJ1-1,NA,TRBV14,NA,TGTGCCAGCAGCCAAGAGCTTCCCGGGGGGTTCGCTGAAGCTTTCTTT,CASSQELPGGFAEAFF
TRBJ2-1,once,TRBV5-6,NA,TGTGCCAGCAGCTTGGGAGGGGCGGTCTACAATGAGCAGTTCTTC,CASSLGGAVYNEQFF
TRBJ2-1,NA,TRBV4-3,TRBD1,TGCGCCAGCAGCCAAGCGGACAGGGGTAGGGATGAGCAGTTCTTC,CASSQADRGRDEQFF
TRBJ2-7,few,TRBV7-9,NA,TGTGCCAGCAGCCCTCCGTTGGGGACGGCCTACGAGCAGTACTTC,CASSPPLGTAYEQYF
TRBJ2-1,few,TRBV14,TRBD2,TGTGCCAGCAGCCACGGGCGGGGGGTCTACAGTGAGCAGTTCTTC,CASSHGRGVYSEQFF
TRBJ2-1,NA,TRBV4-1,NA,TGCGCCAGTAAATCCCTTGGCGGGGATGAGCAGTTCTTC,CASKSLGGDEQFF
TRBJ2-1,few,TRBV30,NA,TGTGCCTGGAGTGTAGGAAGGAATGAGCAGTTCTTC,CAWSVGRNEQFF
TRBJ2-1,NA,TRBV10-2,NA,TGCGCCAGCAGTCTTCGTAGTGAGCAGTTCTTC,CASSLRSEQFF
TRBJ1-2,NA,TRBV30,NA,TGTGCCTCAGCCGGGAGGTCTAACTATGGCTACACCTTC,CASAGRSNYGYTF
TRBJ1-1,NA,TRBV25-1,NA,TGTGCCAGCAGTGGAGGAGGGGTCATAGGGAACACTGAAGCTTTCTTT,CASSGGGVIGNTEAFF
TRBJ2-7,NA,TRBV13,NA,TGTGCCAGCAGCTTAGGCAGGACCTACGAGCAGTACTTC,CASSLGRTYEQYF
TRBJ2-7,NA,TRBV29-1,NA,TGCAGCGTTGAGAGGGCTCAATCCCCCCACGAGCAGTACTTC,CSVERAQSPHEQYF
TRBJ1-1,NA,TRBV5-1,NA,TGCGCCAGCAGCTTGAGTTTCCGGGACACTGAAGCTTTCTTT,CASSLSFRDTEAFF
TRBJ1-1,NA,TRBV11-2,NA,TGTGCCAGCAGCTTAGGACAAACTATCACTGAAGCTTTCTTT,CASSLGQTITEAFF
TRBJ2-7,NA,TRBV11-2,TRBD2,TGTGCCAGCGGTGACCGGGACTACGGTAACGAGCAGTACTTC,CASGDRDYGNEQYF
TRBJ1-1,NA,TRBV4-3,NA,TGCGCCAGCAGCCAAGGATTCGGAAACACTGAAGCTTTCTTT,CASSQGFGNTEAFF
TRBJ1-1,NA,TRBV6-5,NA,TGTGCCAGCAGCCAAATCACAGGAAGTGAAGCTTTCTTT,CASSQITGSEAFF
TRBJ2-3,few,TRBV27,NA,TGTGCCAGCAGCCCCCGGCTTGCAGATACGCAGTATTTT,CASSPRLADTQYF
TRBJ2-2,NA,TRBV29-1,NA,TGCAGCGTTGGAGGAGGGGAAGGAGGCACCGGGGAGCTGTTTTTT,CSVGGGEGGTGELFF
TRBJ2-6,NA,TRBV25-1,NA,TGTGCCAGCAGTGACCCCAGAGGGTCTGGGGCCAACGTCCTGACTTTC,CASSDPRGSGANVLTF
TRBJ1-1,few,TRBV18,NA,TGTGCCAGCTCACCACCGCTGACGGGGGGAGGCTTGAACACTGAAGCTTTCTTT,CASSPPLTGGGLNTEAFF
TRBJ2-7,many,TRBV7-2,NA,TGTGCCAGCAGCTTAGTCGGAACACGCGAGCAGTACTTC,CASSLVGTREQYF